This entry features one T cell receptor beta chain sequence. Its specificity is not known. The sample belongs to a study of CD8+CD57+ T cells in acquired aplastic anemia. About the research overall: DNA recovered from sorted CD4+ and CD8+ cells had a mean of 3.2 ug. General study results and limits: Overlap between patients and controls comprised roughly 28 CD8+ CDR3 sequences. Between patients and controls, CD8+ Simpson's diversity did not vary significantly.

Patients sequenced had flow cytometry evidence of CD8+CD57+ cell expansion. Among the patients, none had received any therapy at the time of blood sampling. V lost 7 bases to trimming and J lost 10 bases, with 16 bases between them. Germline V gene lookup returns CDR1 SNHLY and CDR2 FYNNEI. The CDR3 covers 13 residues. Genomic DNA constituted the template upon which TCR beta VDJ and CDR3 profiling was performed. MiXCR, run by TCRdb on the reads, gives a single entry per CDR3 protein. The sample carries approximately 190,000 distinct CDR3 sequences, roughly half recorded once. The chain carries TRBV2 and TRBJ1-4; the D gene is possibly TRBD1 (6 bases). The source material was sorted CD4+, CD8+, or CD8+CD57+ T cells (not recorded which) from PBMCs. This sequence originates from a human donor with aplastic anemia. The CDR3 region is CASKEGVAVKLFF. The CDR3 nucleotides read TGTGCCAGCAAGGAGGGGGTAGCGGTAAAACTGTTTTTT.